This T cell receptor (beta chain) was sequenced for a study of blood T cell repertoires in COVID-19. For the study at large: Acute-phase and convalescent COVID-19 samples originated in the United States, Italy and Spain. Sources were T cells, B-cell-depleted T cells, or PBMCs; the material itself was cDNA or gDNA.

Authors' analysis steps: Researchers report that nucleated cell counts were estimated from reference gene primer amplification. Profiling relied on immunoSEQ multiplex PCR, and the TCRdb table lists in-frame clones only, not all of them. The V and J calls and the clone size are those of that table, but D and trimming were determined from the DNA. The sample contains about 150,000 clones, roughly nine tenths of which appear only once. The sequencing sample was made of peripheral blood. The TCR sequence derives from a woman aged 70-85 years with acute or convalescent COVID-19.

CDR3 amino acids: CASSLTRGLTDTQYF. The CDR3 DNA reads as TGTGCCAGCAGCCTCACCAGGGGTCTAACAGATACGCAGTATTTT. V gene TRBV3-1 (or the pseudogene TRBV3-2) combines with J gene TRBJ2-3, with D possibly being TRBD1 (6 bases). The CDR3 loop spans 15 amino acids. V lost 4 bases and J lost 3, with 14 bases in between. Germline CDR1 and CDR2: LGHDT and YNNKEL (reference sequence).